This TCR beta chain was found in a study of early T cells in non-severe SARS-CoV-2 infection. The overall study: Chains from this unsorted whole-blood bulk RNA could not be paired.

Molecules of cDNA were individually given unique molecular identifiers that were attached to them. Each CDR3 protein gets one entry after TCRdb re-called the 5' RACE reads with MiXCR. The data hold 40,000 to 60,000 distinct CDR3 sequences, with around 10% observed a single time. This clonotype was observed many times. Antigen specificity is unknown. Study-wide points: Clonotype matching in VDJdb favored anti-spike CD8 responses and did not capture private and CD4 specificities.

This CDR3 has 18 residues. Germline CDR1 and CDR2: LNHDA and SQIVND (reference sequence). Between the trimmed V and J ends, which lost 5 bases and 6 bases, there was a span of 26 bases. Sample: whole blood. This TCR derives from an adult who was a healthcare worker with PCR-confirmed SARS-CoV-2 infection or an uninfected control (not recorded which). The V call is TRBV19, the J call TRBJ1-5, with D tentatively TRBD1 (5 bases). The CDR3 DNA reads TGTGCCAGTAGTTCCGCAGCCAGGGAAAAGGGGCATACTCAGCCCCAGCATTTT. It specifies CASSSAAREKGHTQPQHF.